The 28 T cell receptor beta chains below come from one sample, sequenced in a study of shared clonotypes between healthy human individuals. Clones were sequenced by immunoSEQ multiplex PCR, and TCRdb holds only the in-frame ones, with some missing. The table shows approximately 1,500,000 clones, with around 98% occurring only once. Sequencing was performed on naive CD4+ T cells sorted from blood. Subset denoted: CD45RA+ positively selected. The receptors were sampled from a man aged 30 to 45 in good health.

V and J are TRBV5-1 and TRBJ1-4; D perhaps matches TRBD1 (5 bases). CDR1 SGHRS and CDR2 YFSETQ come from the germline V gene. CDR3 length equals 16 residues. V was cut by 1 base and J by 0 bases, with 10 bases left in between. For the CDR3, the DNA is TGCGCCAGCAGCTTGAGGGGCGGGGCAACTAATGAAAAACTGTTTTTT. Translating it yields CASSLRGGATNEKLFF.

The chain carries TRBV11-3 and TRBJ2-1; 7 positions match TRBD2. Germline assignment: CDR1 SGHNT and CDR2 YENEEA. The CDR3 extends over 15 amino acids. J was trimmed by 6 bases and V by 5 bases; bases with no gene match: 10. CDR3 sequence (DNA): TGTGCCAGCAGCCCCGGGACTATGTTGGGCAATGAGCAGTTCTTC. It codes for CASSPGTMLGNEQFF.

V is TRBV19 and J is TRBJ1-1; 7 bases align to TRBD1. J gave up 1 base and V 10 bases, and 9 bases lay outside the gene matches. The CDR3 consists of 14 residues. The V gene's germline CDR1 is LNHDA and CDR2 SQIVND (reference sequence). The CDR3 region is CAITPGTANTEAFF. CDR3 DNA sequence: TGTGCCATTACACCCGGGACAGCGAACACTGAAGCTTTCTTT.

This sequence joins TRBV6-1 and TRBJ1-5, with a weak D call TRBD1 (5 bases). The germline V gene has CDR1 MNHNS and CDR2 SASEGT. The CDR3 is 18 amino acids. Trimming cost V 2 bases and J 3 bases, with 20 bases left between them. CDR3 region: CASSELGRARIFNQPQHF. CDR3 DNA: TGTGCCAGCAGTGAATTGGGCAGGGCGCGAATTTTCAATCAGCCCCAGCATTTT.

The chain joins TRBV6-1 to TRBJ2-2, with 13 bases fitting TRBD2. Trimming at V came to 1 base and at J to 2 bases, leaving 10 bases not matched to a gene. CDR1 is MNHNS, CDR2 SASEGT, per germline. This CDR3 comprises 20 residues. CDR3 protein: CASSEVTSGRANVNTGELFF. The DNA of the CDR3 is TGTGCCAGCAGTGAAGTAACTAGCGGGAGGGCAAACGTCAACACCGGGGAGCTGTTTTTT.

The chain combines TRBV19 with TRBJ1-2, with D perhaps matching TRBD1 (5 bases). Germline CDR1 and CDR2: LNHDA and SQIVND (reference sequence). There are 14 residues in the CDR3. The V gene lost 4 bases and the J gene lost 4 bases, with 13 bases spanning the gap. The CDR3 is CASSRPAGIYGYTF. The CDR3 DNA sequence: TGTGCCAGTAGTAGACCGGCAGGGATCTATGGCTACACCTTC.

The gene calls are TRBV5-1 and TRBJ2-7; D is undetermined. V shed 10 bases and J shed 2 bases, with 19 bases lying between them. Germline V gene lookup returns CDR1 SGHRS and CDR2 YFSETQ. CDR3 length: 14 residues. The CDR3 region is CARHGGYRTYEQYF. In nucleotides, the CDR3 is TGCGCCCGGCATGGTGGGTACAGAACCTACGAGCAGTACTTC. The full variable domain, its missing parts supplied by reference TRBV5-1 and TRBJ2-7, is KAGVTQTPRYLIKTRGQQVTLSCSPISGHRSVSWYQQTPGQGLQFLFEYFSETQRNKGNFPGRFSGRQFSNSRSEMNVSTLELGDSALYLCARHGGYRTYEQYFGPGTRLTVT.

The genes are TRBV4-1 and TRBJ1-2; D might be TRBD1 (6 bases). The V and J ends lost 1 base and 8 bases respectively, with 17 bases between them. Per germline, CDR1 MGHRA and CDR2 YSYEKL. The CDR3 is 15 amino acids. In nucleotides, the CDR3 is TGCGCCAGCAGCCAAGCTCCGGGACACCAAAGGGGCTACACCTTC. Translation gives CASSQAPGHQRGYTF.

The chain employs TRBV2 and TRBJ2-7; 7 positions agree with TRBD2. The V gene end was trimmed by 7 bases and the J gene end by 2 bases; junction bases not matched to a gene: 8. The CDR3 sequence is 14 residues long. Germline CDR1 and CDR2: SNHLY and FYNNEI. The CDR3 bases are TGTGCCAGCAATGAGGGAGGGTACCCCTACGAGCAGTACTTC. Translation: CASNEGGYPYEQYF. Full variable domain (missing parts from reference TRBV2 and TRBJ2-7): EPEVTQTPSHQVTQMGQEVILRCVPISNHLYFYWYRQILGQKVEFLVSFYNNEISEKSEIFDDQFSVERPDGSNFTLKIRSTKLEDSAMYFCASNEGGYPYEQYFGPGTRLTVT.

The chain's CDR3 is CASSQTSGRWNEQFF. CDR3 nucleotide sequence: TGTGCCAGCAGCCAGACTAGCGGGAGGTGGAATGAGCAGTTCTTC. The genes are TRBV7-2 and TRBJ2-1, with 13 bases aligning to TRBD2. V gave up 5 bases and J gave up 7 bases; unmatched junction bases: 5. Germline CDR1 and CDR2: SGHTA and FQGNSA. The CDR3 covers 15 residues.

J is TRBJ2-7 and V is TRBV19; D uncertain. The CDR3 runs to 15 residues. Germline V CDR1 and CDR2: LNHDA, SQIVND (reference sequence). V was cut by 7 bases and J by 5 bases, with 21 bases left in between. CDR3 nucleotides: TGTGCCAGTACCGAACGGTCAACACCCCGCCACGAGCAGTACTTC. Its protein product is CASTERSTPRHEQYF.

The CDR3 is CASSSGNFNEQFF. The CDR3, as DNA: TGCGCCAGCAGCTCCGGGAACTTCAATGAGCAGTTCTTC. The chain uses TRBV5-1 and TRBJ2-1, with a possible D match to TRBD2 (5 bases). V was clipped by 3 bases and J by 6 bases, with 10 bases between them. CDR3 size: 13 residues. The germline CDR1 and CDR2 sequences are SGHRS and YFSETQ. Supplemented by reference TRBV5-1 and TRBJ2-1, the full variable domain reads KAGVTQTPRYLIKTRGQQVTLSCSPISGHRSVSWYQQTPGQGLQFLFEYFSETQRNKGNFPGRFSGRQFSNSRSEMNVSTLELGDSALYLCASSSGNFNEQFFGPGTRLTVL.

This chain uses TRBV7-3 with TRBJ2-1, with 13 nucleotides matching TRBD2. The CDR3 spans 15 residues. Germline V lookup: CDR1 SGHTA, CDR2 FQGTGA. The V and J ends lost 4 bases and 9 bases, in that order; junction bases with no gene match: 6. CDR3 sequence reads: CASSSGLAGDGEQFF. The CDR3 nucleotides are TGTGCCAGCAGCTCAGGACTAGCGGGAGACGGTGAGCAGTTCTTC.

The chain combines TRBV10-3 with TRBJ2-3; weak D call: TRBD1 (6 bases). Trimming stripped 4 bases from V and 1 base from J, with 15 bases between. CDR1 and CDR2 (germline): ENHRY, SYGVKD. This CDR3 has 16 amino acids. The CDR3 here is CAISAPDSLGTDTQYF. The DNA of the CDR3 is TGTGCCATCAGTGCGCCGGACAGCTTGGGCACAGATACGCAGTATTTT.

CDR3 protein: CASSPGTGGAPRTYEQYF. The CDR3 bases are TGTGCCAGCAGCCCCGGGACAGGAGGAGCTCCTAGGACCTACGAGCAGTACTTC. The chain joins TRBV7-9 to TRBJ2-7; 8 positions match TRBD1. Germline CDR1 is SEHNR and CDR2 is FQNEAQ (reference sequence). Unmatched junction bases numbered 17, after V lost 5 bases and J lost 2 bases. This CDR3 is 18 amino acids long.

The CDR3: CASSQGVARYNEQFF. CDR3 coding DNA: TGTGCCAGCAGCCAAGGGGTTGCGAGATACAATGAGCAGTTCTTC. V and J are TRBV14 and TRBJ2-1; D is unclear. The germline V and J ends were trimmed by 1 base and 4 bases, with 11 bases remaining between them. There are 15 residues in the CDR3. Germline-derived CDR1 and CDR2 are SGHDN and FVKESK.

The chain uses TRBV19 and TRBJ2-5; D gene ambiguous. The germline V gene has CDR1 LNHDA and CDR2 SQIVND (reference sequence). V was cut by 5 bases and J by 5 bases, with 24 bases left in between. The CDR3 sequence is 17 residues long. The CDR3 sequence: CASSPRTRILLPETQYF. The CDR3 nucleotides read TGTGCCAGTAGTCCCCGGACCCGCATTCTACTCCCGGAGACCCAGTACTTC.

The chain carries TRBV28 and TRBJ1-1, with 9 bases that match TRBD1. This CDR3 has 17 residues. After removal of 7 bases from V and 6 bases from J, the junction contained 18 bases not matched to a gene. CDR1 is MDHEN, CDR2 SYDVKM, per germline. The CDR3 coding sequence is TGTGCCAGCATCTTTTTGGACAGGGGTAGAGTAGAGGCTGAAGCTTTCTTT. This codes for CASIFLDRGRVEAEAFF.

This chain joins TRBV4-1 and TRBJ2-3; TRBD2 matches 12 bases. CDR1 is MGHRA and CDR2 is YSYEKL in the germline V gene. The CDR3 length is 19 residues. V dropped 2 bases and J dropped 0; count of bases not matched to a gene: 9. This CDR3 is CASSQPGLAGLLSTDTQYF. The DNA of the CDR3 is TGCGCCAGCAGCCAACCCGGACTAGCGGGGCTCTTGAGCACAGATACGCAGTATTTT.

CDR3 sequence reads: CASSLRLAPGTDTQYF. The CDR3 DNA follows: TGTGCCAGCAGTTTGCGACTAGCGCCAGGCACAGATACGCAGTATTTT. This sequence joins TRBV2 and TRBJ2-3; 8 bases agree with TRBD2. Germline-derived CDR1 and CDR2 are SNHLY and FYNNEI. The CDR3 sequence is 16 residues long. V gave up 5 bases and J gave up 1 base; unmatched junction bases: 8.

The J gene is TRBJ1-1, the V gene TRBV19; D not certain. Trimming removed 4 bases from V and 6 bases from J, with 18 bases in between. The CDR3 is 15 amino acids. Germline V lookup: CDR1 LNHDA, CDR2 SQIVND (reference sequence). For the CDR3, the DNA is TGTGCCAGTAGTAATCGGAAAGAATACCAACCTGAAGCTTTCTTT. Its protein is CASSNRKEYQPEAFF. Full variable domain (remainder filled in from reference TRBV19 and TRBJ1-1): DGGITQSPKYLFRKEGQNVTLSCEQNLNHDAMYWYRQDPGQGLRLIYYSQIVNDFQKGDIAEGYSVSREKKESFPLTVTSAQKNPTAFYLCASSNRKEYQPEAFFGQGTRLTVV.

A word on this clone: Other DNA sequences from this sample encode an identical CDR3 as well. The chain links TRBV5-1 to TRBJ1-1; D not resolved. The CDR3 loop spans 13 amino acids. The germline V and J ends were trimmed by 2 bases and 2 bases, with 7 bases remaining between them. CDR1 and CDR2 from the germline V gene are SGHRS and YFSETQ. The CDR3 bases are TGCGCCAGCAGCTTACTTGGAAACACTGAAGCTTTCTTT. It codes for CASSLLGNTEAFF.

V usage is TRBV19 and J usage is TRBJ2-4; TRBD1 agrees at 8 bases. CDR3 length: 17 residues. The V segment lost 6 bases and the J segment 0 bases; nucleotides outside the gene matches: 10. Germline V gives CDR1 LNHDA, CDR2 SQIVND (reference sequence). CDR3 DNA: TGTGCCAGTAGGGGACACGGGACAGGCCTAGCCAAAAACATTCAGTACTTC. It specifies CASRGHGTGLAKNIQYF.

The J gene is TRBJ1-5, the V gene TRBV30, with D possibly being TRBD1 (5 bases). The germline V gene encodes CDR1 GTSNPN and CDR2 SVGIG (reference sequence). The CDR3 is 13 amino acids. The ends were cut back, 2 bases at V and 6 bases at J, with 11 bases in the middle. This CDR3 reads CAWSQGARQPQHF. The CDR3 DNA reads TGTGCCTGGAGTCAGGGTGCGCGTCAGCCCCAGCATTTT.

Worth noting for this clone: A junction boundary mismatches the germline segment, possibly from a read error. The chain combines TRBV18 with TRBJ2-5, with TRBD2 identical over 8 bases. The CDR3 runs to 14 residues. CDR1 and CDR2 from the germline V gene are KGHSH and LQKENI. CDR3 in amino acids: CASSPPGGVETQYF. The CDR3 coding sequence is TGTGCCAGCTCCCCACCGGGAGGGGTCGAGACCCAGTACTTC.

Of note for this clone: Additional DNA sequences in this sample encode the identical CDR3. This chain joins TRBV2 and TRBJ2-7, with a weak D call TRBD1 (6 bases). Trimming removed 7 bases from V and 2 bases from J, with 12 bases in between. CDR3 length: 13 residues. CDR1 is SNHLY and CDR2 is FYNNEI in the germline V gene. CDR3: CASIRDTTYEQYF. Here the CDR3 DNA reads TGTGCCAGCATCCGGGACACCACCTACGAGCAGTACTTC.

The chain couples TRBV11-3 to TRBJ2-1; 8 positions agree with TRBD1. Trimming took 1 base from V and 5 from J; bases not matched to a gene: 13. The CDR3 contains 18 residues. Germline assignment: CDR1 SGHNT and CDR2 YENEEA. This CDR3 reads CASSLGMAASGGHNEQFF. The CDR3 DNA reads TGTGCCAGCAGCTTAGGAATGGCGGCGTCAGGGGGCCACAATGAGCAGTTCTTC.

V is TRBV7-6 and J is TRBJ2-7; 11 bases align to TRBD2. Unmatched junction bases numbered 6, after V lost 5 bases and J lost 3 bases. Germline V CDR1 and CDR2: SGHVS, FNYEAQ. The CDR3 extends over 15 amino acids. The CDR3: CASSLTSGMNYEQYF. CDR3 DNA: TGTGCCAGCAGCCTGACTAGCGGGATGAACTACGAGCAGTACTTC.